This paragraph covers one TCR beta chain sequence. Antigen: not known. This record belongs to a study of CD8 T cells in Susac syndrome. TCR beta sequences were obtained from blood CD8+ and CD4+ T cells. V lost 2 bases to trimming and J lost 6 bases; unmatched junction nucleotides: 1. The CDR3 runs 14 residues. Germline lookup yields CDR1 KGHDR and CDR2 SFDVKD. Reverse transcription of roughly 0.5 to 1 ug RNA used random hexamers. The TCR beta CDR3 was amplified by immunoSEQ multiplex PCR across 54 Vbeta, 13 Jbeta. From the immunoSEQ multiplex PCR reads, TCRdb called clonotypes with MiXCR, one entry per CDR3 protein. The table has over 150,000 distinct CDR3 sequences, 90% to 95% seen once. General study points: TCR sequencing and HLA analysis covered a relatively small number of individuals.

The V and J genes are TRBV24-1 and TRBJ2-2; 8 positions agree with TRBD1. The clonotype originates from a human donor with multiple sclerosis. The sample comprised CD4+ T cells from PBMCs. CDR3 in DNA: TGTGCCACCAGTGATTCCAGGGGGCCCGGGGAGCTGTTTTTT. Translation: CATSDSRGPGELFF.